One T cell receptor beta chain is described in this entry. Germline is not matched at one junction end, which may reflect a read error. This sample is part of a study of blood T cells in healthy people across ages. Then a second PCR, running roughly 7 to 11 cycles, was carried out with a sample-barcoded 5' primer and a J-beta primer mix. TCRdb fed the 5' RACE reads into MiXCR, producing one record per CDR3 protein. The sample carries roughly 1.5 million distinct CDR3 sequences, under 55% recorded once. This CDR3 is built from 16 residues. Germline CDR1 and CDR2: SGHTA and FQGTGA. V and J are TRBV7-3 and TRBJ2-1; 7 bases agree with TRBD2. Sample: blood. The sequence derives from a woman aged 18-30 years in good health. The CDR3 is CTSSLSIREAVGEQFF. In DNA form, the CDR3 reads TGTACCAGCAGCTTAAGTATTCGGGAGGCGGTGGGGGAGCAGTTCTTC. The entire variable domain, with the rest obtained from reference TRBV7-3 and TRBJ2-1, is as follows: GAGVSQTPSNKVTEKGKYVELRCDPISGHTALYWYRQSLGQGPEFLIYFQGTGAADDSGLPNDRFFAVRPEGSVSTLKIQRTERGDSAVYLCTSSLSIREAVGEQFFGPGTRLTVL.